This TCR beta chain was captured in a study of blood T cell repertoires in COVID-19. Overall study context: The origin of the acute and convalescent COVID-19 samples was the United States, Italy and Spain. PBMCs, B-cell-depleted T cells, or T cells were the source of the cDNA or gDNA that made up the material.

In the original processing: How many nucleated cells were present was estimated from reference gene primer amplification. Sequencing used immunoSEQ multiplex PCR; TCRdb keeps in-frame clones, though not all of them. From that table come the V and J calls and clone size; the DNA was used to work out D and trimming. This sample has about 350,000 clones, with 88% found just once. Between the trimmed V and J ends, which lost 2 bases and 4 bases, there was a span of 11 bases. CDR3 length equals 14 residues. The germline V gene has CDR1 LGHDT and CDR2 YNNKEL (reference sequence). In Seattle, patients joined the study during active infection and were tracked longitudinally.

The sequencing input was peripheral blood. The source of this sequence is a woman in her sixties or seventies with COVID-19, enrolled during active disease. The chain uses TRBV3-1 (or the pseudogene TRBV3-2) and TRBJ1-1, with a possible D match to TRBD1 (6 bases). The CDR3 DNA is TGTGCCAGCAGCCAATGGACAGCGCTCACTGAAGCTTTCTTT. It specifies CASSQWTALTEAFF.